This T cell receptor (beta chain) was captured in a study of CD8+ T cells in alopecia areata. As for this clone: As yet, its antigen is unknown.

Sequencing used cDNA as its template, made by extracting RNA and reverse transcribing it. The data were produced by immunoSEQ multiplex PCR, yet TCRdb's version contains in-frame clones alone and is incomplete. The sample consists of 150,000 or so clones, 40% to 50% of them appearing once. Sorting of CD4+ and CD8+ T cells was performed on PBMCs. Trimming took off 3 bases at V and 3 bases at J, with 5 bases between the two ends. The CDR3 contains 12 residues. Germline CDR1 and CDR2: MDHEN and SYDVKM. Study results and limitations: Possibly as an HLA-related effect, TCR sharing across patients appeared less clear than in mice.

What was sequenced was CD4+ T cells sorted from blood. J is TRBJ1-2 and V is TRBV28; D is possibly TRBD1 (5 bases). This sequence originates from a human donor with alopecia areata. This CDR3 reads CASSLTDYGYTF. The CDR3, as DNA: TGTGCCAGCAGTTTGACAGACTATGGCTACACCTTC.